Each of the 24 T cell receptor beta chains below was sequenced from the same sample in a study of blood T cell repertoires in COVID-19. The assay was immunoSEQ multiplex PCR, and TCRdb's table has in-frame clones only and misses some. The repertoire has 150,000 to 250,000 clones, about four fifths of them found once; the top ten carry 7% to 9%. Sequencing was performed on PBMCs or T cells enriched from blood (not recorded which). Source of these receptors: a man aged 40-55 years who had recovered from COVID-19.

This clone came up once. This chain links TRBV7-2 with TRBJ1-3; D is undetermined. Germline lookup yields CDR1 SGHTA and CDR2 FQGNSA. The V gene lost 2 bases and the J gene lost 0 bases, with 11 bases spanning the gap. This CDR3 is built from 16 residues. DNA for the CDR3: TGTGCCAGCAGCTTAAATCCTGGGCACTCTGGAAACACCATATATTTT. Amino acid sequence: CASSLNPGHSGNTIYF.

J is TRBJ1-1 and V is TRBV11-3; D is undetermined. The length of the CDR3 is 14 residues. The V and J ends lost 5 bases and 1 base respectively, with 11 bases between them. Germline CDR1 and CDR2: SGHNT and YENEEA. The DNA of the CDR3 is TGTGCCAGCAGCCTCGGACGGGGGAACACTGAAGCTTTCTTT. Its protein is CASSLGRGNTEAFF. Using reference TRBV11-3 and TRBJ1-1 for the parts outside the CDR3, the full variable domain is EAGVVQSPRYKIIEKKQPVAFWCNPISGHNTLYWYLQNLGQGPELLIRYENEEAVDDSQLPKDRFSAERLKGVDSTLKIQPAELGDSAVYLCASSLGRGNTEAFFGQGTRLTVV.

The genes are TRBV24-1 and TRBJ2-7; a weak D match, TRBD1 (6 bases). V was trimmed by 3 bases and J by 6 bases, leaving 14 bases between them. Germline assignment: CDR1 KGHDR and CDR2 SFDVKD. This CDR3 is built from 14 residues. The CDR3 DNA reads as TGTGCCACCAGTGATCCCGCCCAAGGGGGCGAGCAGTACTTC. Encoded protein: CATSDPAQGGEQYF.

This chain links TRBV12-3 or TRBV12-4 with TRBJ2-7; tentatively, D is TRBD1 (5 bases). This CDR3 is 13 amino acids long. Trimming took 3 bases from V and 3 from J, leaving 9 bases between them. The CDR3 reads CASSLAGNYEQYF. In nucleotides, the CDR3 is TGTGCCAGCAGTTTGGCAGGGAACTACGAGCAGTACTTC.

The rearrangement joins TRBV20-1 to TRBJ2-5, with 8 bases aligning to TRBD2. With 8 bases clipped from V and 4 bases from J, the junction kept 3 bases outside the gene matches. The CDR3 runs 11 residues. Germline CDR1 and CDR2: DFQATT and SNEGSKA (reference sequence). As DNA, the CDR3 is TGCAGTTCCCGGGGGGGAGAGACCCAGTACTTC. Amino acid sequence: CSSRGGETQYF.

The J gene is TRBJ2-7, the V gene TRBV11-2; D perhaps matches TRBD1 (6 bases). CDR3 length: 15 residues. Germline lookup yields CDR1 SGHAT and CDR2 FQNNGV. V lost 4 bases, J lost 6 bases, and 19 bases lay in between. In DNA form, the CDR3 reads TGTGCCAGCAGCTCGGTGACAGGCGTCGTGGGCGAGCAGTACTTC. It yields the protein CASSSVTGVVGEQYF.

The chain carries TRBV10-3 and TRBJ2-2; D unclear. CDR1 and CDR2 (germline): ENHRY, SYGVKD. V was pared by 4 bases and J by 6 bases, with 18 bases between. CDR3 size: 16 residues. The CDR3 protein is CAISGPFGVVAGELFF. CDR3 DNA: TGTGCCATCAGTGGACCTTTTGGAGTTGTCGCCGGGGAGCTGTTTTTT.

The genes are TRBV19 and TRBJ1-5, with 9 positions matching TRBD1. V lost 6 bases and J lost 0; bases outside the gene matches: 9. Germline CDR1 and CDR2: LNHDA and SQIVND (reference sequence). This CDR3 spans 17 amino acids. DNA of the CDR3: TGTGCCAGTAGGAGACACGGGACAGGGTATAGCAATCAGCCCCAGCATTTT. Amino acid sequence: CASRRHGTGYSNQPQHF.

This clone was counted once. The V and J genes are TRBV11-2 and TRBJ1-2; 8 bases match TRBD1. The CDR3 extends over 12 amino acids. The trim removed 8 bases at V and 11 bases at J, leaving 10 bases unmatched. Germline-derived CDR1 and CDR2 are SGHAT and FQNNGV. CDR3 sequence: CASSADRGSYTF. In nucleotides, the CDR3 is TGTGCCAGCTCGGCAGACAGGGGAAGTTACACCTTC.

This CDR3 reads CASSSQDRKETQYF. CDR3 sequence (DNA): TGTGCCAGCAGTTCCCAGGACAGAAAGGAGACCCAGTACTTC. The V gene is TRBV5-5, the J gene TRBJ2-5, with D perhaps TRBD1 (6 bases). The germline V and J ends were trimmed by 5 bases and 5 bases, with 16 bases remaining between them. Germline assignment: CDR1 SGHKS and CDR2 YYEKEE (reference sequence). The CDR3 contains 14 residues.

The genes are TRBV5-1 and TRBJ2-7, with D unclear. Per germline, CDR1 SGHRS and CDR2 YFSETQ. Trimming removed 0 bases at V and 3 bases at J, with 13 bases between. The CDR3 is 15 amino acids. This chain's CDR3 is CASSLGPGSNYEQYF. CDR3 nucleotides: TGCGCCAGCAGCTTGGGTCCAGGCTCAAACTACGAGCAGTACTTC.

The chain joins TRBV2 to TRBJ2-7, with a weak D call TRBD2 (7 bases). CDR1 SNHLY and CDR2 FYNNEI come from the germline V gene. Trimming shortened V by 1 base and J by 3 bases, and 13 bases separated the two germline ends. The CDR3 spans 15 residues. CDR3 DNA sequence: TGTGCCAGCAGTGAAGTTGAGGGGGGGAACTACGAGCAGTACTTC. Its protein is CASSEVEGGNYEQYF.

The chain carries TRBV2 and TRBJ1-2; 9 positions agree with TRBD1. CDR1 and CDR2 from the germline V gene are SNHLY and FYNNEI. V shed 5 bases, J shed 5 bases, and the junction held 9 bases outside the gene matches. The CDR3 has 15 residues. CDR3 region: CASSSSGQGTYGYTF. The DNA of the CDR3 is TGTGCCAGCAGTTCCTCGGGACAGGGCACATATGGCTACACCTTC.

The chain employs TRBV6-5 and TRBJ2-7; a possible D gene is TRBD1 (5 bases). This CDR3 is built from 15 residues. The V gene lost 4 bases and the J gene lost 2 bases, with 15 bases spanning the gap. Germline V lookup: CDR1 MNHEY, CDR2 SVGAGI. This CDR3 is CASSFDQGYTYEQYF. DNA for the CDR3: TGTGCCAGCAGTTTTGACCAGGGCTACACCTACGAGCAGTACTTC.

The chain uses TRBV9 and TRBJ1-3; D possibly corresponds to TRBD1 (6 bases). CDR1 SGDLS and CDR2 YYNGEE come from the germline V gene. V lost 5 bases and J lost 0, with 9 bases in between. The CDR3 has 14 residues. CDR3: CASSQGGSGNTIYF. The CDR3, as DNA: TGTGCCAGCAGTCAAGGGGGCTCTGGAAACACCATATATTTT.

The chain joins TRBV5-3 to TRBJ1-5, with D possibly being TRBD1 (5 bases). TRBV5-3 is recorded as an ORF, its role being uncertain. The germline V and J ends were trimmed by 4 bases and 5 bases, with 19 bases remaining between them. The CDR3 totals 16 residues. CDR3 loop: CARSRSPVRVYQPQHF. Written as DNA, the CDR3 is TGTGCCAGAAGCCGCTCGCCGGTCAGGGTCTATCAGCCCCAGCATTTT.

V is TRBV6-4 and J is TRBJ1-1, with D unresolved. V was cut by 0 bases and J by 8 bases, with 13 bases left in between. This CDR3 has 14 residues. Germline V CDR1 and CDR2: MRHNA, SNTAGT. As DNA, the CDR3 is TGTGCCAGCAGTGACTCGCCGGGAGCAGGCGAAGCTTTCTTT. Encoded protein: CASSDSPGAGEAFF.

This rearrangement joins TRBV11-1 to TRBJ2-2, with 8 bases matching TRBD2. V was clipped by 7 bases and J by 3 bases; unmatched bases: 7. CDR3 length: 15 amino acids. Germline lookup yields CDR1 SGHAT and CDR2 FQDESV (reference sequence). CDR3: CASKPGGAYTGELFF. CDR3 DNA sequence: TGTGCCAGCAAACCGGGGGGGGCTTACACCGGGGAGCTGTTTTTT.

The chain links TRBV6-5 to TRBJ1-1, with D possibly TRBD1 on 6 matching bases. In germline, CDR1 is MNHEY, CDR2 SVGAGI. The V end lost 4 bases, the J end lost 1 base, and 10 bases lay between the germline ends. The CDR3 runs 14 residues. The DNA of the CDR3 is TGTGCCAGCAGTTCGGGACACCGGAACACTGAAGCTTTCTTT. It encodes CASSSGHRNTEAFF.

The rearrangement uses TRBV2 and TRBJ1-2; the D is unclear. The germline CDR1 and CDR2 sequences are SNHLY and FYNNEI. The CDR3 runs to 14 residues. V lost 1 base and J lost 4, with 10 bases in between. The CDR3 loop reads CASSEETGIYGYTF. The DNA of the CDR3 is TGTGCCAGCAGTGAAGAGACGGGGATCTATGGCTACACCTTC.

The rearrangement uses TRBV10-2 and TRBJ1-1; D is possibly TRBD1 (5 bases). With 3 bases removed from V and 5 bases from J, the gap between germline ends came to 13 bases. Germline V CDR1 and CDR2: WSHSY, SAAADI. There are 14 residues in the CDR3. CDR3: CASSEGAGETEAFF. The CDR3 DNA reads TGCGCCAGCAGTGAAGGGGCAGGTGAAACTGAAGCTTTCTTT.

This clone was found once. The rearrangement uses TRBV30 and TRBJ1-5; D remains ambiguous. Germline CDR1 is GTSNPN and CDR2 is SVGIG (reference sequence). The CDR3 has 17 amino acids. Trimming took off 3 bases at V and 4 bases at J, with 22 bases between the two ends. The CDR3 DNA reads as TGTGCCTGGAGCTCTTTCCTCGGCTCGGGGATGAATCAGCCCCAGCATTTT. Translating it yields CAWSSFLGSGMNQPQHF.

V usage is TRBV3-1 (or the pseudogene TRBV3-2) and J usage is TRBJ1-1, with 8 nucleotides matching TRBD1. The CDR3 is made up of 16 amino acids. CDR1 is LGHDT, CDR2 YNNKEL, per germline (reference sequence). V lost 1 base, J lost 11 bases, and 15 bases stayed unmatched. As DNA, the CDR3 is TGTGCCAGCAGCCAAGGTCACCGGACAGGGATCAATGAGGCTTTCTTT. Translation: CASSQGHRTGINEAFF.

The V and J genes are TRBV4-2 and TRBJ1-4, with D perhaps matching TRBD1 (5 bases). CDR1 and CDR2 (germline): LGHNA, YNFKEQ. CDR3 length: 14 residues. The V end lost 4 bases, the J end lost 8 bases, and 14 bases lay between the germline ends. The CDR3 DNA follows: TGTGCCAGCAGCCGCTCTAGGGGAAGCGAAAAACTGTTTTTT. As protein: CASSRSRGSEKLFF.